The sequence of this TCR beta chain was determined in a study of blood T cells in healthy people across ages. Every participating donor contributed about 10 milliliters of peripheral blood through a draw. Looked up from germline, CDR1 is SGHTA and CDR2 is FQGNSA. The CDR3 sequence is 15 residues long. V was pared by 5 bases and J by 8 bases, with 10 bases of the junction left unmatched. A second PCR, run for about 6 to 11 cycles, used a sample-barcoded 5' primer plus a J-beta primer mix. Through a template-switch adaptor with 12 random nucleotides, each cDNA molecule received a tag. MiXCR, applied by TCRdb to the 5' RACE reads, yields one record per CDR3 protein. The sample has approximately 690,000 distinct CDR3 sequences; roughly two fifths are singletons.

The chain couples TRBV7-2 to TRBJ1-4, with 8 bases matching TRBD1. The receptor was isolated from a man aged 80 or over in good health. The sample taken for sequencing was blood. CDR3 region: CASSLKTGAGEKLFF. As DNA, the CDR3 is TGTGCCAGCAGCCTCAAGACAGGGGCAGGGGAAAAACTGTTTTTT.